A selection of T cell receptor beta chains follows, all from one sample in a study of T cell repertoires in cytomegalovirus infection. In TCRdb, the reads were re-called with MiXCR into one record per CDR3 protein. Counted here are hundreds of thousands of distinct CDR3 sequences, roughly 33% occurring once; the ten biggest clones make up roughly 20%. Antigen specificity for these receptors is unknown. The source material was cultured PBMCs, sampled from culture after CMV antigen stimulation. These receptors all come from a human donor in good health (CMV status not recorded). Some clones in this sample may be carry-over from other donors' samples. The CDR3 runs from the conserved cysteine through the conserved F or W. The D gene is left open where the match is weak. Clone sizes are given selectively: once, few, many, or a class where the clone is expanded.

D gene: TRBD2; V gene: TRBV12-3/TRBV12-4; J gene: TRBJ2-7; clone size: few; CDR3 protein: CASSSWAAGGPYEQYF; CDR3 DNA: TGTGCCAGCAGTTCCTGGGCAGCGGGGGGACCCTACGAGCAGTACTTC
D gene: -; V gene: TRBV7-2; J gene: TRBJ1-1; clone size: many; CDR3 protein: CASSLGGAGAPEAFF; CDR3 DNA: TGTGCCAGCAGCTTGGGTGGCGCAGGGGCGCCTGAAGCTTTCTTT
D gene: TRBD1; V gene: TRBV2; J gene: TRBJ1-6; clone size: -; CDR3 protein: CASSSQGADNSPLHF; CDR3 DNA: TGTGCCAGCAGTTCTCAGGGGGCTGACAATTCACCCCTCCACTTT
D gene: TRBD2; V gene: TRBV7-6; J gene: TRBJ2-1; clone size: many; CDR3 protein: CASSLSPLAGSLTSYNEQFF; CDR3 DNA: TGTGCCAGCAGCTTAAGTCCACTAGCGGGTTCTCTAACCTCCTACAATGAGCAGTTCTTC
D gene: TRBD2; V gene: TRBV7-2; J gene: TRBJ2-5; clone size: many; CDR3 protein: CASSLAGRLAGRRETQYF; CDR3 DNA: TGTGCCAGCAGCTTAGCGGGGAGACTAGCGGGAAGGAGGGAGACCCAGTACTTC
D gene: -; V gene: TRBV12-3/TRBV12-4; J gene: TRBJ2-3; clone size: -; CDR3 protein: CASSFRSATGLSTDTQYF; CDR3 DNA: TGTGCCAGCAGCTTTAGGAGCGCAACAGGACTAAGCACAGATACGCAGTATTTT
D gene: -; V gene: TRBV6-1; J gene: TRBJ2-7; clone size: many; CDR3 protein: CASSEATRVFYEQYF; CDR3 DNA: TGTGCCAGCAGTGAAGCTACCAGGGTCTTCTACGAGCAGTACTTC
D gene: -; V gene: TRBV11-2; J gene: TRBJ2-5; clone size: -; CDR3 protein: CASSLVVYPETQYF; CDR3 DNA: TGTGCCAGCAGCTTAGTGGTATACCCGGAGACCCAGTACTTC
D gene: TRBD2; V gene: TRBV20-1; J gene: TRBJ2-5; clone size: -; CDR3 protein: CSARDPPAGASWETQYF; CDR3 DNA: TGCAGTGCTAGAGATCCCCCAGCGGGGGCCTCTTGGGAGACCCAGTACTTC
D gene: TRBD1; V gene: TRBV6-5; J gene: TRBJ1-3; clone size: -; CDR3 protein: CASTQDRGTGNTIYF; CDR3 DNA: TGTGCCAGCACCCAGGACAGGGGAACAGGAAACACCATATATTTT
D gene: -; V gene: TRBV6-1; J gene: TRBJ1-1; clone size: few; CDR3 protein: CASSEQQTEAFF; CDR3 DNA: TGTGCCAGCAGTGAACAACAAACTGAAGCTTTCTTT
D gene: TRBD1; V gene: TRBV7-2; J gene: TRBJ2-5; clone size: many; CDR3 protein: CASSLLRDRGLGTQYF; CDR3 DNA: TGTGCCAGCAGCCTGTTACGGGACAGGGGACTTGGGACCCAGTACTTC
D gene: TRBD2; V gene: TRBV4-1; J gene: TRBJ2-1; clone size: -; CDR3 protein: CASSQGLARTSYNEQFF; CDR3 DNA: TGCGCCAGCAGCCAAGGACTAGCGCGGACCTCCTACAATGAGCAGTTCTTC
D gene: -; V gene: TRBV19; J gene: TRBJ2-6; clone size: -; CDR3 protein: CDSSTLWGDRSGANVLTF; CDR3 DNA: TGTGACAGTAGTACGCTGTGGGGGGATCGCTCTGGGGCCAACGTCCTGACTTTC
D gene: -; V gene: TRBV19; J gene: TRBJ1-5; clone size: -; CDR3 protein: CASSTTPGQGSNQPQHF; CDR3 DNA: TGTGCCAGTAGTACAACCCCGGGGCAGGGTAGCAATCAGCCCCAGCATTTT
D gene: -; V gene: TRBV27; J gene: TRBJ2-1; clone size: -; CDR3 protein: CASSPGRAYPNEQFF; CDR3 DNA: TGTGCCAGCAGTCCGGGACGCGCATACCCCAATGAGCAGTTCTTC
D gene: -; V gene: TRBV6-6; J gene: TRBJ2-5; clone size: -; CDR3 protein: CASRRASSSETQYF; CDR3 DNA: TGTGCCAGCAGGAGGGCTAGCAGCAGTGAGACCCAGTACTTC
D gene: TRBD1; V gene: TRBV7-8; J gene: TRBJ2-3; clone size: -; CDR3 protein: CASSPPRGQGPTDTQYF; CDR3 DNA: TGTGCCAGCAGCCCCCCCCGAGGACAGGGACCCACAGATACGCAGTATTTT
D gene: -; V gene: TRBV12-3/TRBV12-4; J gene: TRBJ1-2; clone size: many; CDR3 protein: CASSLGNYGYTF; CDR3 DNA: TGTGCCAGCAGTTTGGGGAACTATGGCTACACCTTC
D gene: -; V gene: TRBV7-8; J gene: TRBJ2-7; clone size: -; CDR3 protein: CASSWSETRYEQYF; CDR3 DNA: TGTGCCAGCAGCTGGTCGGAGACGCGCTACGAGCAGTACTTC
D gene: -; V gene: TRBV27; J gene: TRBJ1-6; clone size: -; CDR3 protein: CASSLWTNSPLHF; CDR3 DNA: TGTGCCAGCAGTCTCTGGACCAATTCACCCCTCCACTTT
D gene: -; V gene: TRBV7-2; J gene: TRBJ1-1; clone size: many; CDR3 protein: CASSAPPLGTEAFF; CDR3 DNA: TGTGCCAGCAGCGCCCCCCCCCTGGGAACTGAAGCTTTCTTT
D gene: -; V gene: TRBV6-1; J gene: TRBJ2-1; clone size: -; CDR3 protein: CASRSPQGPGAIGIDEQFF; CDR3 DNA: TGTGCCAGCAGGTCTCCCCAGGGCCCAGGGGCTATAGGGATAGATGAGCAGTTCTTC
D gene: -; V gene: TRBV10-3; J gene: TRBJ2-7; clone size: -; CDR3 protein: CAISYSDEQYF; CDR3 DNA: TGTGCCATCAGCTATAGCGACGAGCAGTACTTC
D gene: TRBD2; V gene: TRBV12-3/TRBV12-4; J gene: TRBJ2-2; clone size: few; CDR3 protein: CASRISGANTGELFF; CDR3 DNA: TGTGCCAGCAGAATTAGCGGGGCCAACACCGGGGAGCTGTTTTTT
D gene: -; V gene: TRBV7-2; J gene: TRBJ2-3; clone size: -; CDR3 protein: CASSFGTSRNTDTQYF; CDR3 DNA: TGTGCCAGCAGCTTTGGTACTAGCCGAAACACAGATACGCAGTATTTT